The clone carrying this TCR beta chain has just one count. This entry comes from a study of technical replicates of blood from a handful of donors. Generated by immunoSEQ multiplex PCR, the TCRdb table keeps only in-frame clones and is missing some. Of some 99,000 clones in the sample, 95% are singletons; the top ten hold around 0.21%. The sample taken for sequencing was T cells isolated from PBMCs. This receptor was obtained from a human donor in good health.

This chain's CDR3 is CASTPGIAYGYTF. CDR3 DNA sequence: TGTGCCAGCACCCCGGGTATCGCCTATGGCTACACCTTC. The chain links TRBV6-6 to TRBJ1-2, with D hard to call. V gave up 7 bases and J gave up 4 bases, with 13 bases separating them. CDR1 MNHNY and CDR2 SVGAGI come from the germline V gene (reference sequence). This CDR3 region has 13 residues.